These 20 T cell receptor beta chains originate from one sample sequenced in a study of blood T cells in healthy people across ages. It was with a sample-barcoded 5' primer and a J-beta primer mix that a second PCR of roughly 7 to 11 cycles was run. TCRdb analysed the 5' RACE reads with MiXCR anew, one entry per CDR3 protein. The table includes about 650,000 distinct CDR3 sequences, about 34% detected once. Sequenced input: blood. Receptor source: a woman over 75 in good health.

This clonotype showed up many times. The chain links TRBV5-1 to TRBJ2-1; 7 nucleotides agree with TRBD2. Trimming cost V 4 bases and J 5 bases; bases outside gene matches: 9. The CDR3 is 15 amino acids. Germline V gene lookup returns CDR1 SGHRS and CDR2 YFSETQ. The CDR3 loop is CASSLAVAGDNEQFF. The CDR3 DNA is TGCGCCAGCAGCCTTGCCGTGGCGGGGGACAATGAGCAGTTCTTC.

As concerns this clonotype: This may be a read error: a much more frequent sequence differs by one nucleotide. The rearrangement joins TRBV20-1 to TRBJ2-5; 8 bases map to TRBD2. The DNA end favors TRBJ2-1, so the J call may be wrong. Germline CDR1 reads DFQATT; CDR2 reads SNEGSKA (reference sequence). This CDR3 is 14 amino acids long. The CDR3 region is CSARDLAGGETQFF. The DNA for the CDR3 is TGCAGTGCTAGAGACCTAGCGGGCGGAGAGACCCAGTTCTTC.

This clonotype was detected many times. The chain uses TRBV7-2 and TRBJ2-7; D uncertain. The CDR3 contains 12 residues. Trimming cost V 5 bases and J 3 bases, with 8 bases left between them. The germline V gene has CDR1 SGHTA and CDR2 FQGNSA. CDR3 DNA: TGTGCCAGCAGCGCGCTCGTCTACGAGCAGTACTTC. As protein: CASSALVYEQYF.

This clonotype was seen ten or more times. The chain links TRBV12-3 or TRBV12-4 to TRBJ2-1, with 11 bases matching TRBD2. V dropped 8 bases and J dropped 8; count of bases not matched to a gene: 11. The CDR3 consists of 15 residues. CDR3 bases: TGTGCCAGCGATGTTGGTAGCGGGGGGGCCCATGAGCAGTTCTTC. Protein: CASDVGSGGAHEQFF.

The J gene is TRBJ2-3, the V gene TRBV7-8, with 7 bases aligning to TRBD1. The V gene's germline CDR1 is SGHVS and CDR2 FQNEAQ. The CDR3 runs 15 residues. With V trimmed by 5 bases and J by 4 bases, 9 bases remained unmatched. The CDR3 loop is CASSTSGTEADTQYF. The CDR3 DNA reads as TGTGCCAGCAGCACTTCCGGGACAGAAGCAGATACGCAGTATTTT. Variable domain in full (rest from reference TRBV7-8 and TRBJ2-3): GAGVSQSPRYKVAKRGQDVALRCDPISGHVSLFWYQQALGQGPEFLTYFQNEAQLDKSGLPSDRFFAERPEGSVSTLKIQRTQQEDSAVYLCASSTSGTEADTQYFGPGTRLTVL.

The chain recombines TRBV30 with TRBJ1-6, with D tentatively TRBD1 (5 bases). V shed 2 bases and J shed 5 bases, with 10 bases lying between them. The CDR3 has 14 residues. Germline CDR1 reads GTSNPN; CDR2 reads SVGIG (reference sequence). For the CDR3, the DNA is TGTGCCTGGAGTCCTGGGACTCATAATTCACCCCTCCACTTT. It translates to CAWSPGTHNSPLHF. Full variable domain (missing parts from reference TRBV30 and TRBJ1-6): SQTIHQWPATLVQPVGSPLSLECTVEGTSNPNLYWYRQAAGRGLQLLFYSVGIGQISSEVPQNLSASRPQDRQFILSSKKLLLSDSGFYLCAWSPGTHNSPLHFGNGTRLTVT.

Many counts were recorded for this clonotype. The V call is TRBV11-3, the J call TRBJ2-3; D is unclear. Trimming removed 1 base from V and 10 bases from J, with 9 bases in between. CDR1 and CDR2 from the germline V gene are SGHNT and YENEEA. This CDR3 is 12 amino acids long. The CDR3 DNA follows: TGTGCCAGCAGCTTAGGTCCCTCGCCGCAGTATTTT. This gives the protein CASSLGPSPQYF.

The CDR3 bases are TGTGCCAGCAGCTGCGGGACTAGCTACAATGAGCAGTTCTTC. This sequence encodes CASSCGTSYNEQFF. The chain has TRBV7-9 and TRBJ2-1; 8 bases align to TRBD2. There are 14 residues in the CDR3. CDR1 is SEHNR, CDR2 FQNEAQ, per germline (reference sequence). V shed 4 bases and J 3 bases; nucleotides not matched to a gene: 2.

The genes are TRBV28 and TRBJ2-7, with D possibly being TRBD2 (5 bases). The V and J ends lost 4 bases and 7 bases respectively, with 11 bases between them. The germline CDR1 and CDR2 sequences are MDHEN and SYDVKM. This CDR3 spans 12 amino acids. CDR3 bases: TGTGCCAGCAGTTACCAATCGGGAGAGCAGTACTTC. As protein: CASSYQSGEQYF.

This clonotype was counted at least ten times. The rearrangement links TRBV6-2 or TRBV6-3 to TRBJ2-7, with 7 nucleotides matching TRBD1. The germline CDR1 and CDR2 sequences are MNHEY and SVGEGT. Losses at the gene ends were 6 bases for V and 3 bases for J; bases not matched to a gene: 5. The CDR3 runs 13 residues. The CDR3 here is CASRLTGNYEQYF. The CDR3 DNA is TGTGCCAGCAGACTGACAGGGAACTACGAGCAGTACTTC.

This clonotype was picked up a small number of times. The CDR3 bases are TGTGCCAGCAGTTTATTGGGACAGGGTAAATATGGCTACACCTTC. The encoded protein is CASSLLGQGKYGYTF. This chain joins TRBV12-3 or TRBV12-4 and TRBJ1-2, with 9 nucleotides matching TRBD1. J gave up 5 bases and V 2 bases, and 6 bases lay outside the gene matches. The CDR3 extends over 15 amino acids.

This chain links TRBV29-1 with TRBJ2-7; D may be TRBD1 or TRBD2 (5 bases each). Germline V gives CDR1 SQVTM, CDR2 ANQGSEA. CDR3 length: 15 amino acids. The V end was cut by 1 base, the J end by 2 bases, with 15 bases between. The CDR3 loop is CSVEGAGTQTYEQYF. The CDR3 DNA reads TGCAGCGTTGAAGGTGCCGGGACCCAGACCTACGAGCAGTACTTC.

Only a few counts were recorded for this clonotype. J is TRBJ1-1 and V is TRBV30; D is unclear. The V gene's germline CDR1 is GTSNPN and CDR2 SVGIG (reference sequence). This CDR3 is built from 14 residues. Trimming left V 6 bases short and J 5 bases short, with 19 bases between. DNA of the CDR3: TGTGCCTGTCCTTCTTCTTCACTGGGGACTGAAGCTTTCTTT. It encodes CACPSSSLGTEAFF.

This clonotype occurred many times. The V and J genes are TRBV5-1 and TRBJ2-5, with 8 bases lining up with TRBD2. Unmatched junction bases numbered 6, after V lost 4 bases and J lost 1 base. The CDR3 covers 15 residues. Germline CDR1 and CDR2: SGHRS and YFSETQ. In DNA form, the CDR3 reads TGCGCCAGCAGCCCGAGACTAGCGAGCCAAGAGACCCAGTACTTC. Its protein is CASSPRLASQETQYF.

The rearrangement links TRBV20-1 to TRBJ1-1; maybe TRBD1 (6 bases). This CDR3 region has 13 residues. Trimming cost V 3 bases and J 3 bases, with 11 bases left between them. The germline gives CDR1 DFQATT, CDR2 SNEGSKA (reference sequence). This chain's CDR3 is CSARGASDTEAFF. The CDR3 DNA reads as TGCAGTGCTAGGGGGGCTTCGGACACTGAAGCTTTCTTT.

This clonotype was seen repeatedly, ten times or more. The chain combines TRBV20-1 with TRBJ2-3; D gene uncertain. The V gene's germline CDR1 is DFQATT and CDR2 SNEGSKA (reference sequence). V lost 4 bases, J lost 3 bases, and 11 bases lay in between. The CDR3 length is 13 residues. The CDR3 reads CSATSSLTDTQYF. The CDR3, as DNA: TGCAGTGCTACGAGCTCACTAACAGATACGCAGTATTTT.

This clonotype was observed at least ten times. This rearrangement joins TRBV6-1 to TRBJ1-2; D call uncertain. Trimming pared 2 bases from V and 7 bases from J, leaving 5 bases between. This CDR3 is built from 11 residues. Germline V gene sequence: CDR1 MNHNS, CDR2 SASEGT. The CDR3 loop is CASSEPAGYTF. The CDR3 DNA sequence: TGTGCCAGCAGTGAACCTGCTGGCTACACCTTC.

This sequence joins TRBV7-2 and TRBJ2-7; the D is unclear. The CDR3 contains 14 residues. CDR1 and CDR2 from the germline V gene are SGHTA and FQGNSA. Between the trimmed V and J ends, which lost 4 bases and 7 bases, there was a span of 17 bases. CDR3 sequence reads: CASSWSSSWGEQYF. CDR3 in DNA: TGTGCCAGCAGCTGGAGCAGTTCCTGGGGAGAGCAGTACTTC.

V and J are TRBV9 and TRBJ2-5; 8 bases align to TRBD2. The CDR3 consists of 15 residues. Germline-derived CDR1 and CDR2 are SGDLS and YYNGEE. Germline trimming cut 2 bases from V and 4 bases from J; bases unmatched to any gene: 7. CDR3 DNA: TGTGCCAGCAGCGTGAGCGGGGGTATGACAGAGACCCAGTACTTC. Its protein product is CASSVSGGMTETQYF. Supplemented by reference TRBV9 and TRBJ2-5, the full variable domain reads DSGVTQTPKHLITATGQRVTLRCSPRSGDLSVYWYQQSLDQGLQFLIQYYNGEERAKGNILERFSAQQFPDLHSELNLSSLELGDSALYFCASSVSGGMTETQYFGPGTRLLVL.

This clonotype was counted ten times or more. The chain combines TRBV20-1 with TRBJ2-5, with 8 bases matching TRBD2. Germline CDR1 and CDR2: DFQATT and SNEGSKA (reference sequence). This CDR3 is 14 amino acids long. With 6 bases clipped from V and 5 bases from J, the junction kept 11 bases outside the gene matches. For the CDR3, the DNA is TGCAGTGCCCCCCCGGGACTAGGGGCGGAGACCCAGTACTTC. Translating gives CSAPPGLGAETQYF.